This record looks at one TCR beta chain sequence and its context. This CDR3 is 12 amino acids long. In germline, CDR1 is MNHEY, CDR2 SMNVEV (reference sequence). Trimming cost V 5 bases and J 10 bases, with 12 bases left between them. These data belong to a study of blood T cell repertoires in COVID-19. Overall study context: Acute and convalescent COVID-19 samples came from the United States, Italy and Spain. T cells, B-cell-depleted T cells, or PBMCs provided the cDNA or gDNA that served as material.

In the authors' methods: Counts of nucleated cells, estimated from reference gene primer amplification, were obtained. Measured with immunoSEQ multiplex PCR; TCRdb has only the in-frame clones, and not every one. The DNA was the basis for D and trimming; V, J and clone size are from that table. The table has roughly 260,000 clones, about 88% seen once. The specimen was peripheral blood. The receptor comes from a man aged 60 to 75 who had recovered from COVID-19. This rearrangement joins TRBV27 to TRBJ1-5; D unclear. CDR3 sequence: CASSLRGHPQHF. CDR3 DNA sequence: TGTGCCAGCAGTCTGAGAGGGCACCCCCAGCATTTT.